This T cell receptor (beta chain) was observed in a study of blood T cell repertoires in COVID-19. Study-level background: Collection of acute and convalescent COVID-19 samples took place in the United States, Italy and Spain. PBMCs, B-cell-depleted T cells, or T cells were the source of the cDNA or gDNA that made up the material.

The V segment lost 5 bases and the J segment 4 bases; nucleotides outside the gene matches: 8. CDR1 SGHTA and CDR2 FQGNSA come from the germline V gene. This CDR3 is built from 15 residues. Per the original methods: Reference gene primer amplification in the assay estimated nucleated cell counts. TCRdb keeps only in-frame clones here, not all; method: immunoSEQ multiplex PCR. V and J calls and clone size come straight from that table; D and trimming were deduced from the DNA. The sample holds about 160,000 clones, 60% to 85% seen once. Sequenced sample: peripheral blood. The chain is built from TRBV7-2 and TRBJ2-1, with TRBD2 matching over 7 bases. The source is a man aged 55 to 70 with acute or convalescent COVID-19. DNA of the CDR3: TGTGCCAGCAGCCCCCAGCGGGGCCCGTACAATGAGCAGTTCTTC. It codes for CASSPQRGPYNEQFF.